The entry below gives a single T cell receptor beta chain sequence along with its context. This CDR3 comprises 13 residues. V lost 7 bases, J lost 2 bases, and 1 base stayed unmatched. Germline lookup yields CDR1 MDHEN and CDR2 SYDVKM. Clones were read by immunoSEQ multiplex PCR, and TCRdb kept only the in-frame ones, dropping some. This table has 1,100,000 or so clones, approximately 78% appearing once. The sample comes from a study of shared clonotypes between healthy human individuals. The chain is built from TRBV28 and TRBJ2-2; 7 bases are a match to TRBD2. Sequencing input: memory CD4+ T cells from PBMCs. Subset defined: CD45RA-negative fraction. The TCR originated in a man between 18 and 29 years old in good health. Some clones in this sample may be carry-over from other donors' samples. The CDR3 bases are TGTGCCAGCACGACTAGCAACACCGGGGAGCTGTTTTTT. Amino acid sequence: CASTTSNTGELFF.